These 10 T cell receptor beta chains originate from one sample sequenced in a study of persistence of HIV-infected CD4 T cells. Lysates of CMV-infected fibroblasts at around 9.8 ug/mL stimulated these cells. Memory cells lacking CD40L and CD69 with high CD45RO were sorted. Which antigens these TCRs recognize remains unknown. The libraries were made with immunoSEQ version 4 in survey mode. TCRdb's copy holds only in-frame clones and misses some; the assay was immunoSEQ multiplex PCR. The sample includes 25,000 to 30,000 clones, roughly 75% of them seen just once. The sample in question was CD4+ T cells sorted from PBMCs after approximately 19-hour stimulation, obtained from a patient who received antiretroviral therapy. These receptors were obtained from an adult woman with HIV who was CMV-seropositive.

The V gene is TRBV5-1, the J gene TRBJ2-1; D tentatively fits TRBD1 or TRBD2 (5 bases each). Trimming removed 3 bases at V and 4 bases at J, with 11 bases between. CDR3 length: 14 amino acids. Germline CDR1 SGHRS, CDR2 YFSETQ. The CDR3 DNA follows: TGCGCCAGCAGCTCCGGGGCGCAGTACAATGAGCAGTTCTTC. This encodes CASSSGAQYNEQFF.

The V gene is TRBV2, the J gene TRBJ1-6; tentatively, D is TRBD1 (5 bases). Germline V gene lookup returns CDR1 SNHLY and CDR2 FYNNEI. The CDR3 is 15 amino acids. Trimming took 8 bases from V and 0 from J, leaving 11 bases between them. CDR3 DNA: TGTGCCAGCGGGAGGACAAGCTCCTATAATTCACCCCTCCACTTT. Protein sequence: CASGRTSSYNSPLHF.

J is TRBJ1-2 and V is TRBV6-1; D ambiguous. Germline loops: CDR1 MNHNS, CDR2 SASEGT. V was shortened by 0 bases and J by 4 bases, with 12 bases between the two germline ends. The CDR3 has 15 residues. CDR3 in DNA: TGTGCCAGCAGTGAAGCGGAGGGTTCTACCTATGGCTACACCTTC. Amino acids: CASSEAEGSTYGYTF.

The chain joins TRBV18 to TRBJ2-6; D is unresolved. Germline CDR1 KGHSH, CDR2 LQKENI. V lost 1 base and J 0 bases, leaving 13 bases between the germline ends. The CDR3 has 18 amino acids. CDR3 in amino acids: CASSPRRSTVSGANVLTF. The CDR3 DNA follows: TGTGCCAGCTCACCACGACGGAGTACCGTCTCTGGGGCCAACGTCCTGACTTTC.

The DNA of the CDR3 is TGCGCCAGCAGCTTGGGATCGGCTAGCGGGGTGGGCATTCAGTACTTC. It codes for CASSLGSASGVGIQYF. The chain recombines TRBV5-1 with TRBJ2-4; 9 nucleotides agree with TRBD2. The CDR3 has 16 amino acids. Per germline, CDR1 SGHRS and CDR2 YFSETQ. The V and J ends lost 0 bases and 9 bases, in that order; junction bases with no gene match: 10.

CDR3 sequence: CASSAVTSTDTQYF. The DNA of the CDR3 is TGTGCCAGCTCAGCAGTAACCAGCACAGATACGCAGTATTTT. V is TRBV18 and J is TRBJ2-3; D remains ambiguous. The germline V gene has CDR1 KGHSH and CDR2 LQKENI. The CDR3 extends over 14 amino acids. The V end was cut by 5 bases, the J end by 0 bases, with 9 bases between.

This clone was seen just once. This chain uses TRBV27 with TRBJ1-6; no firm D call. In germline, CDR1 is MNHEY, CDR2 SMNVEV (reference sequence). The V end was cut by 2 bases, the J end by 8 bases, with 25 bases between. This CDR3 has 19 amino acids. The CDR3 is CASSLRPLPQKGWDSPLHF. The DNA of the CDR3 is TGTGCCAGCAGTTTACGGCCCCTTCCCCAGAAGGGTTGGGATTCACCCCTCCACTTT.

This clone showed up just a few times. The rearrangement links TRBV5-5 to TRBJ2-5, with TRBD1 as a possible D gene (5 bases). This CDR3 has 15 amino acids. V was trimmed by 1 base and J by 1 base, leaving 11 bases between them. Germline lookup yields CDR1 SGHKS and CDR2 YYEKEE (reference sequence). CDR3 coding DNA: TGTGCCAGCAGCTTGATGCAGGGTCCCCAAGAGACCCAGTACTTC. This translates into CASSLMQGPQETQYF.

This rearrangement joins TRBV3-1 (or the pseudogene TRBV3-2) to TRBJ1-2; D possibly corresponds to TRBD1 (5 bases). The CDR3 length is 16 residues. V was trimmed by 4 bases and J by 4 bases, leaving 19 bases between them. CDR1 is LGHDT and CDR2 is YNNKEL in the germline V gene (reference sequence). CDR3 sequence reads: CASSLGTAGSSYGYTF. The CDR3 DNA follows: TGTGCCAGCAGCCTCGGGACGGCCGGGTCTTCCTATGGCTACACCTTC.

This clone turned up a few times. This sequence joins TRBV27 and TRBJ2-1, with D perhaps assigned TRBD1 or TRBD2 (5 bases each). This CDR3 has 16 residues. Germline V gives CDR1 MNHEY, CDR2 SMNVEV (reference sequence). Trimming pared 1 base from V and 2 bases from J, leaving 12 bases between. CDR3 DNA: TGTGCCAGCAGTTTATGGGTGGGACCAACCTACAATGAGCAGTTCTTC. Its translation is CASSLWVGPTYNEQFF.